The 31 T cell receptor beta chains below all came from one sample that was sequenced in a study of regulatory T cells in long-lasting Graves disease (dated by TCRdb to the early 2020s). The library was made by multiplex PCR. The sequencing machine was an Illumina HiSeq 4000. iRepertoire HTBI primers and Arm-PCR amplification of CDR3 regions were used to construct TCR beta libraries. The public reads were reprocessed in TCRdb via fastp at Q25 and MiXCR, keeping in-frame beta chains. Each CDR3 protein appears once, grouped with its most common genes and DNA. Counted in this sample were around 250,000 distinct CDR3 sequences; around 19% of them appeared once. 13% to 15% of the sample is taken by the ten largest. The time point label here, explained by the study, means: newly diagnosed GD, antithyroid drugs for less than 3 months. For both TCR sequencing and RNA sequencing, RNA was extracted from PBMCs in TRIzol.

The same specimen was also included in a second study, on T cells in Graves' hyperthyroidism and ophthalmopathy.

This specimen was peripheral blood mononuclear cells (PBMCs), taken at new diagnosis, from a patient treated with antithyroid drugs. Every receptor here comes from a woman in her thirties with Graves disease. Donor details come from another sample of the same person, matched by shared clones.

This clonotype was detected many times. The CDR3 loop is CASSQDRGSGNRDGYTF. CDR3 DNA: TGCGCCAGCAGCCAAGATCGAGGTTCAGGGAACAGGGATGGCTACACCTTC. This chain connects TRBV4-1 to TRBJ1-2; perhaps TRBD1 as D (6 bases). CDR3 length equals 17 residues. Germline V CDR1 and CDR2: MGHRA, YSYEKL. V shed 0 bases and J shed 6 bases, with 20 bases lying between them.

This clonotype has at least ten counts. The chain carries TRBV12-3 or TRBV12-4 and TRBJ2-2, with D possibly TRBD1 on 5 matching bases. CDR3 size: 15 residues. Trimming removed 5 bases at V and 2 bases at J, with 12 bases between. CDR3 DNA: TGTGCCAGCAGTGATACAGGTTTAAACACCGGGGAGCTGTTTTTT. Translated, it gives CASSDTGLNTGELFF.

This clonotype has a count of ten or more. This chain connects TRBV2 to TRBJ1-5; the D is unclear. CDR1 is SNHLY, CDR2 FYNNEI, per germline. CDR3 size: 16 residues. V was cut by 3 bases and J by 0 bases, with 12 bases left in between. CDR3 sequence reads: CASSDFIRDSNQPQHF. In nucleotides, the CDR3 is TGTGCCAGCAGTGATTTCATCAGAGATAGCAATCAGCCCCAGCATTTT.

This clonotype was observed at least ten times. This clone may be a read error of a much larger clone one base away. V and J are TRBV3-1 and TRBJ1-5; D gene uncertain. CDR1 is LGHDT, CDR2 YNNKEL, per germline (reference sequence). This CDR3 contains 12 residues. Trimming cost V 3 bases and J 4 bases, with 4 bases left between them. The CDR3 sequence is CASSHGNQPQHF. CDR3 bases: TGTGCCAGCAGCCACGGGAATCAGCCCCAGCATTTT.

This clonotype has a count of ten or more. The chain is built from TRBV20-1 and TRBJ2-1, with 8 nucleotides matching TRBD1. CDR3 length: 16 residues. J gave up 5 bases and V 1 base, and 10 bases lay outside the gene matches. CDR1 and CDR2 (germline): DFQATT, SNEGSKA (reference sequence). The DNA for the CDR3 is TGCAGTGCTAGAGTGTTTGGGCAGGGGGCGAACAATGAGCAGTTCTTC. Its protein product is CSARVFGQGANNEQFF.

This clonotype was counted many times. The chain carries TRBV18 and TRBJ1-2; perhaps TRBD1 as D (5 bases). From germline, CDR1 is KGHSH and CDR2 LQKENI. This CDR3 comprises 17 residues. Trimming stripped 2 bases from V and 0 bases from J, with 16 bases between. The CDR3 region is CASSPSFGGWANYGYTF. Written as DNA, the CDR3 is TGTGCCAGCTCACCATCCTTTGGGGGATGGGCTAACTATGGCTACACCTTC.

This clonotype has ten or more counts. This rearrangement joins TRBV5-1 to TRBJ1-1; D unresolved. Looked up from germline, CDR1 is SGHRS and CDR2 is YFSETQ. CDR3 length equals 15 residues. V was shortened by 3 bases and J by 3 bases, with 15 bases between the two germline ends. The CDR3, as DNA: TGCGCCAGCAGCTCGAGAAAATTGGGAGACACTGAAGCTTTCTTT. Translated, it gives CASSSRKLGDTEAFF.

This clonotype showed up many times. The V and J genes are TRBV4-1 and TRBJ1-6; no reliable D call. The V and J ends lost 3 bases and 5 bases respectively, with 20 bases between them. This CDR3 contains 18 residues. CDR1 is MGHRA and CDR2 is YSYEKL in the germline V gene. This chain's CDR3 is CASSQIGAGRKDNSPLHF. The CDR3 DNA is TGCGCCAGCAGCCAGATCGGAGCAGGACGAAAGGATAATTCACCCCTCCACTTT.

This clonotype was seen ten or more times. CDR3 region: CASSSQGRGTEAFF. CDR3 DNA: TGTGCCAGCAGCTCTCAGGGGAGGGGTACTGAAGCTTTCTTT. The chain carries TRBV7-9 and TRBJ1-1; possible D gene TRBD1, 6 bases. CDR1 and CDR2 (germline): SEHNR, FQNEAQ (reference sequence). The V end lost 4 bases, the J end lost 5 bases, and 14 bases lay between the germline ends. The CDR3 length is 14 residues.

This clonotype was seen many times. This rearrangement joins TRBV5-1 to TRBJ1-2; D may be TRBD1 (5 bases). The germline V gene encodes CDR1 SGHRS and CDR2 YFSETQ. Trimming stripped 2 bases from V and 3 bases from J, with 11 bases between. The CDR3 runs to 14 residues. CDR3 protein: CASSFLGGDYGYTF. DNA of the CDR3: TGCGCCAGCAGCTTCCTGGGAGGGGACTATGGCTACACCTTC.

This clonotype was found many times. The J gene is TRBJ1-5, the V gene TRBV19; 12 bases are a match to TRBD1. CDR1 and CDR2 (germline): LNHDA, SQIVND (reference sequence). This CDR3 spans 15 amino acids. The V segment lost 7 bases and the J segment 6 bases; nucleotides outside the gene matches: 7. This CDR3 reads CASTRGTGGGQPQHF. CDR3 nucleotides: TGTGCCAGTACAAGAGGGACAGGGGGCGGTCAGCCCCAGCATTTT.

Ten or more counts support this clonotype. The J gene is TRBJ1-1, the V gene TRBV10-3; no clear D. V was trimmed by 0 bases and J by 5 bases, leaving 16 bases between them. Germline lookup yields CDR1 ENHRY and CDR2 SYGVKD. The CDR3 totals 16 residues. CDR3 sequence (DNA): TGTGCCATCAGTGAGTCGATGGGAAAAAAGCGTACTGAAGCTTTCTTT. It yields the protein CAISESMGKKRTEAFF.

This clonotype was recorded once. This chain uses TRBV7-9 with TRBJ1-1; 8 bases are shared with TRBD1. CDR3 size: 16 residues. From germline, CDR1 is SEHNR and CDR2 FQNEAQ (reference sequence). V was clipped by 5 bases and J by 7 bases; unmatched bases: 15. CDR3 amino acids: CASSPGRTGIRIEAFF. The CDR3 DNA sequence: TGTGCCAGCAGCCCGGGACGGACAGGGATTAGAATTGAAGCTTTCTTT.

This clonotype was seen many times. This chain joins TRBV10-1 and TRBJ2-7; perhaps TRBD1 as D (5 bases). This CDR3 is built from 15 residues. Between the trimmed V and J ends, which lost 1 base and 5 bases, there was a span of 15 bases. From germline, CDR1 is WNHNN and CDR2 SYGVQD (reference sequence). The CDR3 DNA reads TGCGCCAGCAGTGAGTTTATAGGGGCGAAGGACGAGCAGTACTTC. This gives the protein CASSEFIGAKDEQYF.

This clonotype appeared many times. The V call is TRBV3-1, the J call TRBJ1-2, with a weak D call TRBD1 (6 bases). V was shortened by 4 bases and J by 5 bases, with 14 bases between the two germline ends. Germline-derived CDR1 and CDR2 are LGHDT and YNNKEL (reference sequence). CDR3 size: 14 residues. CDR3 DNA: TGTGCCAGCAGCCGAGGGGGAGGACAGTATGGCTACACCTTC. It specifies CASSRGGGQYGYTF.

V is TRBV15 and J is TRBJ2-7; possible D gene TRBD1, 6 bases. V lost 3 bases, J lost 3 bases, and 12 bases lay in between. This CDR3 is 14 amino acids long. Germline CDR1 reads LNHNV; CDR2 reads YYDKDF (reference sequence). CDR3 sequence: CATSSPTGNYEQYF. CDR3 DNA sequence: TGTGCCACCAGCAGTCCTACAGGGAACTACGAGCAGTACTTC. The full variable domain, rest sourced from reference TRBV15 and TRBJ2-7, is DAMVIQNPRYQVTQFGKPVTLSCSQTLNHNVMYWYQQKSSQAPKLLFHYYDKDFNNEADTPDNFQSRRPNTSFCFLDIRSPGLGDTAMYLCATSSPTGNYEQYFGPGTRLTVT.

This clonotype was observed many times. The CDR3 loop is CASNQRSLVESRVDTEAFF. For the CDR3, the DNA is TGTGCCAGCAACCAGAGAAGCCTTGTCGAGTCTCGAGTTGACACTGAAGCTTTCTTT. The chain is built from TRBV12-3 or TRBV12-4 and TRBJ1-1; D is undetermined. V shed 7 bases and J shed 3 bases, with 30 bases lying between them. The CDR3 has 19 residues.

This clonotype was observed many times. The chain employs TRBV2 and TRBJ2-1, with D possibly being TRBD2 (5 bases). The germline V and J ends were trimmed by 5 bases and 7 bases, with 12 bases remaining between them. CDR3 length: 13 amino acids. Looked up from germline, CDR1 is SNHLY and CDR2 is FYNNEI. CDR3 sequence: CASSPTRINEQFF. The CDR3 DNA reads as TGTGCCAGCAGTCCTACTAGAATTAATGAGCAGTTCTTC.

This clonotype was detected many times. The chain links TRBV20-1 to TRBJ1-1, with 8 bases aligning to TRBD1. V dropped 3 bases and J dropped 5; count of bases not matched to a gene: 5. The germline V gene has CDR1 DFQATT and CDR2 SNEGSKA (reference sequence). This CDR3 is built from 13 residues. CDR3 bases: TGCAGTGCTAGCTCCAGGGGGCAGACTGAAGCTTTCTTT. Residues: CSASSRGQTEAFF.

This clonotype was observed many times. The chain couples TRBV5-5 to TRBJ2-3, with TRBD2 matching over 12 bases. V lost 0 bases and J lost 6; bases outside the gene matches: 2. This CDR3 is 15 amino acids long. CDR1 and CDR2 from the germline V gene are SGHKS and YYEKEE (reference sequence). The CDR3 region has the DNA TGTGCCAGCAGCTTGGCTAGCGGGGGGGGGGATACGCAGTATTTT. Translating gives CASSLASGGGDTQYF.

This clonotype was observed at least ten times. The gene calls are TRBV5-8 and TRBJ2-3, with 9 bases matching TRBD2. The CDR3 has 17 residues. Losses at the gene ends were 5 bases for V and 5 bases for J; bases not matched to a gene: 15. CDR1 is SGHTS and CDR2 is YDEGEE in the germline V gene. As DNA, the CDR3 is TGTGCCAGCAGATATGGCTCGCGGGGGGGATCGGGAGATACGCAGTATTTT. Protein sequence: CASRYGSRGGSGDTQYF.

A note on this clonotype: A far bigger clonotype differs at one base, so this is likely a read error. The chain has TRBV11-2 and TRBJ1-2, with D perhaps matching TRBD1 (5 bases). CDR1 is SGHAT and CDR2 is FQNNGV in the germline V gene. This CDR3 spans 14 amino acids. The CDR3 DNA reads as TGTGCCAGCACCTTAGGTGACAGTGGCTATGGCTACACCTTC. Amino acids: CASTLGDSGYGYTF.

This clonotype was detected ten times or more. This chain joins TRBV6-5 and TRBJ2-5, with 8 bases fitting TRBD2. Germline CDR1 MNHEY, CDR2 SVGAGI. The CDR3 length is 16 residues. The trim removed 3 bases at V and 0 bases at J, leaving 6 bases unmatched. CDR3 sequence: CASSYSPGGYQETQYF. CDR3 bases: TGTGCCAGCAGTTATTCCCCGGGGGGGTACCAAGAGACCCAGTACTTC.

The sample holds many counts of this clonotype. The rearrangement uses TRBV20-1 and TRBJ2-1, with 9 bases lining up with TRBD2. Germline CDR1 and CDR2: DFQATT and SNEGSKA (reference sequence). This CDR3 spans 15 amino acids. The J segment lost 4 bases and the V segment lost 3 bases, leaving 7 bases of the junction unmatched. CDR3 sequence: CSASSGGGVYNEQFF. The CDR3 DNA reads as TGCAGTGCTAGCTCGGGCGGGGGGGTATACAATGAGCAGTTCTTC.

This clonotype was seen at least ten times. The chain links TRBV6-1 to TRBJ2-7; perhaps TRBD2 as D (5 bases). This CDR3 is built from 13 residues. Germline loops: CDR1 MNHNS, CDR2 SASEGT. Trimming took off 2 bases at V and 3 bases at J, with 8 bases between the two ends. The CDR3 nucleotides read TGTGCCAGCAGTGAATCGGGGAACTACGAGCAGTACTTC. This translates into CASSESGNYEQYF.

The table lists this clonotype with many counts. This chain uses TRBV20-1 with TRBJ1-5; D perhaps matches TRBD1 (6 bases). V was shortened by 6 bases and J by 0 bases, with 12 bases between the two germline ends. Germline lookup yields CDR1 DFQATT and CDR2 SNEGSKA (reference sequence). This CDR3 region has 14 residues. DNA of the CDR3: TGCAGTGCAACGACAGGCGGTAGCAATCAGCCCCAGCATTTT. It translates to CSATTGGSNQPQHF.

On this clonotype itself: This likely came from a read error, as a far larger clone is one base away. J is TRBJ2-7 and V is TRBV20-1, with D hard to call. The germline gives CDR1 DFQATT, CDR2 SNEGSKA (reference sequence). V was cut by 6 bases and J by 7 bases, with 19 bases left in between. The CDR3 is 13 residues long. The CDR3 loop is CSAPPTWNHEQYF. In DNA, the CDR3 is TGCAGTGCGCCGCCCACTTGGAACCATGAGCAGTACTTC.

A few counts support this clonotype. A much larger clone differs from this one at a single base, so this may be a read error. This CDR3 fails to terminate in the conserved phenylalanine or tryptophan, so it likely reflects a read error. The rearrangement joins TRBV11-2 to TRBJ2-5; D tentatively fits TRBD1 or TRBD2 (5 bases each). The germline V and J ends were trimmed by 4 bases and 10 bases, with 13 bases remaining between them. The CDR3 contains 12 residues. Germline lookup yields CDR1 SGHAT and CDR2 FQNNGV. The chain's CDR3 is CASSSTRDDQYL. CDR3 nucleotide sequence: TGTGCCAGCAGCTCCACCCGGGACGACCAGTACCTC.

The chain joins TRBV10-3 to TRBJ2-2; D may be TRBD2 (6 bases). The CDR3 totals 14 residues. With 3 bases removed from V and 5 bases from J, the gap between germline ends came to 10 bases. CDR1 and CDR2 from the germline V gene are ENHRY and SYGVKD. The CDR3 nucleotides are TGTGCCATCAGTGAAGCGGGCCTAACCGGGGAGCTGTTTTTT. Residues: CAISEAGLTGELFF.

This clonotype was counted ten times or more. The chain links TRBV7-8 to TRBJ2-2; D gene uncertain. This CDR3 contains 13 residues. Germline assignment: CDR1 SGHVS and CDR2 FQNEAQ. V was clipped by 2 bases and J by 3 bases, with 4 bases between them. CDR3 in amino acids: CASSLRDTGELFF. CDR3 coding DNA: TGTGCCAGCAGCTTACGAGACACCGGGGAGCTGTTTTTT.

This clonotype was seen ten or more times. The J gene is TRBJ1-2, the V gene TRBV10-3; TRBD1 matches 9 bases. CDR1 and CDR2 from the germline V gene are ENHRY and SYGVKD. This CDR3 region has 14 residues. After removal of 3 bases from V and 6 bases from J, the junction contained 5 bases not matched to a gene. CDR3 sequence reads: CAISDGQGWNGYTF. The CDR3 DNA sequence: TGTGCCATCAGTGACGGACAGGGGTGGAATGGCTACACCTTC.